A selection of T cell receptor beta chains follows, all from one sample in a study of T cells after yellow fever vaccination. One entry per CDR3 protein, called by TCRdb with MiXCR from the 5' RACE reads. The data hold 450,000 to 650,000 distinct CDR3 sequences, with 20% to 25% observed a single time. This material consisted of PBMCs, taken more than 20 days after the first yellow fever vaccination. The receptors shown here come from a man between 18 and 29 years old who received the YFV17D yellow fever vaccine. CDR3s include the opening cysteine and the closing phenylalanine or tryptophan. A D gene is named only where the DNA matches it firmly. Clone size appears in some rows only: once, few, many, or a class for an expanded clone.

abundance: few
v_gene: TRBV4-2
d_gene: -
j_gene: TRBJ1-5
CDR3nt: TGTGCCAGCAGCCTTACAGGTTGGGAAGGCAATCAGCCCCAGCATTTT
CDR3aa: CASSLTGWEGNQPQHF

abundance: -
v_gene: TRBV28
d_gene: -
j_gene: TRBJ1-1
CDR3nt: TGTGCCAGCAGTTTATACAATGGGGGGGACCTTGAAGCTTTCTTT
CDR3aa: CASSLYNGGDLEAFF

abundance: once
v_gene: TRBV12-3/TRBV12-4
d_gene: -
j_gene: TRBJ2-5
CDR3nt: TGTGCCACCAGCCCCGCCGATCAAGAGACCCAGTACTTC
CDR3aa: CATSPADQETQYF

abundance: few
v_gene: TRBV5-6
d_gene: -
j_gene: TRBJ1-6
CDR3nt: TGTGCCAGCAGCTTGGGTCCAGGTTTCAACGGGGATTCACCCCTCCACTTT
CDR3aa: CASSLGPGFNGDSPLHF

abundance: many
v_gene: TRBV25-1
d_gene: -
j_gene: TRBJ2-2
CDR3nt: TGTGCCAGCAGTGACCCGACAGGAAGGGACACCGGGGAGCTGTTTTTT
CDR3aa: CASSDPTGRDTGELFF

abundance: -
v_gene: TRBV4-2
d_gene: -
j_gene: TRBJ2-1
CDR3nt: TGTGCCAGCAGCCAAGATCCGGGATCGACCTACAATGAGCAGTTCTTC
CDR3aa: CASSQDPGSTYNEQFF

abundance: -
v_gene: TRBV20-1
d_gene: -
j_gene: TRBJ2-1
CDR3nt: TGCAGTGCTCAAGATGGGGGGCCCAATGAGCAGTTCTTC
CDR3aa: CSAQDGGPNEQFF

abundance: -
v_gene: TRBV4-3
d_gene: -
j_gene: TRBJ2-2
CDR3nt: TGCGCCAGCAGCCAGATCGGTTCGAACACCGGGGAGCTGTTTTTT
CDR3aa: CASSQIGSNTGELFF

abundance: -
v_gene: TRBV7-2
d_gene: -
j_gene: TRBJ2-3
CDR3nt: TGTGCCAGCGGGGGGGCTAGCACAGATACGCAGTATTTT
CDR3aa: CASGGASTDTQYF

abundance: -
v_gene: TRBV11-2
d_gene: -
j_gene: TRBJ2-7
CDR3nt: TGTGCCAGCAGGGGACATTTAAACGAGCAGTACTTC
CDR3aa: CASRGHLNEQYF

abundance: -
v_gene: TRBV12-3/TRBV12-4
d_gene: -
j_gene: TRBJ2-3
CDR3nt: TGTGCCAGCAGTCCCCCCCTAGGGGGGGCAAGCACAGATACGCAGTATTTT
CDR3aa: CASSPPLGGASTDTQYF

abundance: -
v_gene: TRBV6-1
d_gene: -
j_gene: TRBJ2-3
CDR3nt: TGTGCCAGCAGTGAAGGTGGCGATTTT
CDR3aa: CASSEGGDF

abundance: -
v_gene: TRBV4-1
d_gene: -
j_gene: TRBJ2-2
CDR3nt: TGCGCCAGCAGCGGGGCCGGGACCGGGGAGCTGTTTTTT
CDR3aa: CASSGAGTGELFF

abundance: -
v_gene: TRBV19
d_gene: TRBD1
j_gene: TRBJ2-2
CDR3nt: TGTGCCAGTAGTATCCGCGGACAGGGGTCCGGGGAGCTGTTTTTT
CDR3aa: CASSIRGQGSGELFF

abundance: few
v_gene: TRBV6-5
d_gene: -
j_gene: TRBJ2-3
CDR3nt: TGTGCCAGCAGTTACTCCAGGGGGGATCTCACAGATACGCAGTATTTT
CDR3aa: CASSYSRGDLTDTQYF

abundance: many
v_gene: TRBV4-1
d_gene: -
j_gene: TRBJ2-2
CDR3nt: TGCGCCAGCAGCCAAGTTTTGAACACCGGGGAGCTGTTTTTT
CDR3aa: CASSQVLNTGELFF

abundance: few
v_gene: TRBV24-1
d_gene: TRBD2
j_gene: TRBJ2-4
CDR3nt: TGTGCCACCAGTGAAAGCGGGACTTCAAACATTCAGTACTTC
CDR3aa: CATSESGTSNIQYF

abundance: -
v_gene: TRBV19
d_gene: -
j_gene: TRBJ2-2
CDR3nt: TGTGCCAGCCAAGGGGGGAGATTGAACACCGGGGAGCTGTTTTTT
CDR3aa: CASQGGRLNTGELFF

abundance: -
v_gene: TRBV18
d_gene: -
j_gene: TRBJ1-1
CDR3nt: TGTGCCAGCTCACCCCTTAGCGGGACTCATGAAGCTTTCTTT
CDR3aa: CASSPLSGTHEAFF

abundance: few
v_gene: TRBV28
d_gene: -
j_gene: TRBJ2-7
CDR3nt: TGTGCCAGCAGTCCGGCACACTCCTACGAGCAGTACTTC
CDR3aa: CASSPAHSYEQYF

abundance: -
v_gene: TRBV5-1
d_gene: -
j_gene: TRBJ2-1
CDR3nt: TGCGCCAGCAGCTTAACCAGTGAGCAGTTCTTC
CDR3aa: CASSLTSEQFF

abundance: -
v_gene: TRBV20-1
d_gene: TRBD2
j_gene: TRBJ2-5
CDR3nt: TGCTGTGCTAGTGACCCCCTAGCGGGGGAGGCGGAGACCCAGTACTTC
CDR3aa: CCASDPLAGEAETQYF

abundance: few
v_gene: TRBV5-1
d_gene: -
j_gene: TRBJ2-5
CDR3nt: TGCGCCAGCAGCTTTTCCGGGAACGAAGAGACCCAGTACTTC
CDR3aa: CASSFSGNEETQYF

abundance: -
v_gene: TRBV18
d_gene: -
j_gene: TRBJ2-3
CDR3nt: TGTGCCAGCTCACCACCGCTAGCAAAAGGCGATACGCAGTATTTT
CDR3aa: CASSPPLAKGDTQYF

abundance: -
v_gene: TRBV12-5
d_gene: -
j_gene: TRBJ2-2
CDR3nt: TGTGCTAGTGGTTTGGAGAGGGTACTTCAAGACACCGGGGAGCTGTTTTTT
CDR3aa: CASGLERVLQDTGELFF

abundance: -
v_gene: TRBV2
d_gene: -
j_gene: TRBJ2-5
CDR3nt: TGTGCCAGCAGGCAGGGCGTACGCCAAGAGACCCAGTACTTC
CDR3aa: CASRQGVRQETQYF

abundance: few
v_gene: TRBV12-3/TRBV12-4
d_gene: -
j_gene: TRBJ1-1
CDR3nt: TGTGCCAGCAGTTTTTGGGGGAAAGGGACTGAAGCTTTCTTT
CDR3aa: CASSFWGKGTEAFF

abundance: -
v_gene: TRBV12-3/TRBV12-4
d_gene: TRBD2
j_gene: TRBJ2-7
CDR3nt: TGTGCCAGCAGTTTAGGATTCGGGGGGTACGAGCAGTACTTC
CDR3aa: CASSLGFGGYEQYF

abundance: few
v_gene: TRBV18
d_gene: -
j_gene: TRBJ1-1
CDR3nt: TGTGCCAGCTCACCGCCAGGGGTAGCTGCGGGTGAAGCTTTCTTT
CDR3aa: CASSPPGVAAGEAFF